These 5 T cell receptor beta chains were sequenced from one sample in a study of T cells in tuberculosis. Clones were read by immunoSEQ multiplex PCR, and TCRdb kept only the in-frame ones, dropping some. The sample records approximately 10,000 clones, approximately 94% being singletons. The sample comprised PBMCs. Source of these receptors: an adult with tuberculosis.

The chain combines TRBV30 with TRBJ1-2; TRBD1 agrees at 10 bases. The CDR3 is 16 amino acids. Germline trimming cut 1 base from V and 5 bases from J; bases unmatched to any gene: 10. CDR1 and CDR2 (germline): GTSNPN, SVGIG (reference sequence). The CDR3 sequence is CAWSAPTGGPPYGYTF. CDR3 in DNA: TGTGCCTGGAGTGCCCCGACAGGGGGCCCTCCTTATGGCTACACCTTC.

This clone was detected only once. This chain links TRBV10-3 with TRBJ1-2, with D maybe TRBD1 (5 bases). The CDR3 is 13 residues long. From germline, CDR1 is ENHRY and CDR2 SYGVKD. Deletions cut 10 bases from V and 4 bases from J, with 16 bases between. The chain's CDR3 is CATAPPGGYGYTF. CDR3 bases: TGTGCCACCGCCCCACCCGGGGGCTATGGCTACACCTTC.

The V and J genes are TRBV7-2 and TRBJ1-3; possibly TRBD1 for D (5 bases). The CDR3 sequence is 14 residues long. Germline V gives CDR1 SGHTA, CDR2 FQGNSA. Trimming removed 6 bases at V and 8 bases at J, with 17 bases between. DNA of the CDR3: TGTGCCAGCAGGCCTCAGGGACTTGAGCACACCATATATTTT. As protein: CASRPQGLEHTIYF.

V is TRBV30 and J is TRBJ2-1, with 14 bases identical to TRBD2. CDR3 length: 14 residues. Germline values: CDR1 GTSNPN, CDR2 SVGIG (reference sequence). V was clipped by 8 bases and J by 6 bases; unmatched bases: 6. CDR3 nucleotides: TGTGCCGGGACTAGCGGGAGTCTAGGCAATGAGCAGTTCTTC. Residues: CAGTSGSLGNEQFF. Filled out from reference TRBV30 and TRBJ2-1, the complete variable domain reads SQTIHQWPATLVQPVGSPLSLECTVEGTSNPNLYWYRQAAGRGLQLLFYSVGIGQISSEVPQNLSASRPQDRQFILSSKKLLLSDSGFYLCAGTSGSLGNEQFFGPGTRLTVL.

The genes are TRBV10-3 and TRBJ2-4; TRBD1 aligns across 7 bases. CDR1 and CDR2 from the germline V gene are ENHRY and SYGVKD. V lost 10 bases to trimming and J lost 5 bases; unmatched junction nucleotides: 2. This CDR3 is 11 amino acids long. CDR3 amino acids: CATQGENIQYF. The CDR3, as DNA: TGTGCCACCCAGGGGGAAAACATTCAGTACTTC.